The text below deals with one T cell receptor beta chain. Its antigen is not identified. Other nucleotide sequences in the sample specify the same CDR3. The data are from a study of shared clonotypes between healthy human individuals. Study results and caveats: Larger richness was generally estimated for naive than memory subsets.

Germline V lookup: CDR1 KGHSH, CDR2 LQKENI. The V segment lost 0 bases and the J segment 2 bases; nucleotides outside the gene matches: 2. This CDR3 region has 17 residues. Libraries were prepared by immunoSEQ multiplex PCR; TCRdb keeps only in-frame clonotypes and omits some of them. The sample holds about 2.1 million clones, roughly 95% seen once. CD45RO-negative, CCR7-selected cells formed the naive CD8 fraction, which excluded terminally differentiated effector memory CD45RA+ cells. The sequenced material came from naive CD8+ T cells from PBMCs. V and J are TRBV18 and TRBJ2-3; 13 bases agree with TRBD2. The sequence derives from a young man in good health. Some clones in this sample may be carry-over from other donors' samples. In DNA form, the CDR3 reads TGTGCCAGCTCACCACCGGGACTAGCGGGGACCACAGATACGCAGTATTTT. It yields the protein CASSPPGLAGTTDTQYF.